The 2 T cell receptor beta chains below come from one sample, sequenced in a study of regulatory T cells in long-lasting Graves disease. Time point in this sample: newly diagnosed GD, antithyroid drugs for less than 3 months. Construction of the TCR library relied on RNA isolated from PBMCs. Through Arm-PCR of CDR3 regions and iRepertoire HTBI primers, TCR beta libraries were built. A single record per CDR3 protein comes from TCRdb applying MiXCR to the multiplex PCR reads. The sample lists roughly 350,000 distinct CDR3 sequences, 15% to 20% seen once, with around 20% in the top ten. The same sample was also studied in work on T cells in Graves' hyperthyroidism and ophthalmopathy.

The sequences come from peripheral blood mononuclear cells (PBMCs), collected at new diagnosis, from a patient treated with antithyroid drugs. The source is a young woman with Graves disease.

Ten or more counts support this clonotype. This rearrangement joins TRBV18 to TRBJ1-1, with 8 bases aligning to TRBD1. Germline loops: CDR1 KGHSH, CDR2 LQKENI. CDR3 length: 16 amino acids. V was clipped by 6 bases and J by 0 bases; unmatched bases: 9. The DNA for the CDR3 is TGTGCCAGCTCCCCAGGGGGCGTGGGGATGAACACTGAAGCTTTCTTT. This translates into CASSPGGVGMNTEAFF.

This clonotype came up a few times. The DNA for the CDR3 is TGTGCCAGCAGCCCCTCCGAAGTCGGTGGCTACACCTTC. This encodes CASSPSEVGGYTF. The rearrangement joins TRBV14 to TRBJ1-2; D is unclear. V shed 4 bases and J shed 7 bases, with 13 bases lying between them. Germline-derived CDR1 and CDR2 are SGHDN and FVKESK. The CDR3 totals 13 residues.